These T cell receptor beta chains were read from a single sample in a study of glioma-infiltrating T cells after dendritic cell vaccination. Assay used: immunoSEQ multiplex PCR; TCRdb lists only in-frame clones, some missing. The sample records tens of thousands of clones, approximately 85% being singletons. Source: blood, taken before dendritic cell vaccination. The receptors come from a human donor with glioblastoma. CDR3s include the opening cysteine and the closing phenylalanine or tryptophan. A D gene is named only where the DNA matches it firmly. Some rows have no size entry. The others give once, few or many, or a class for an expanded clone.

clone size	D gene	V gene	J gene	CDR3 DNA	CDR3 protein
few	NA	TRBV7-8	TRBJ2-3	TGTGCCAGCAGCTTATTTCTAACGGTCACTAGCACAGATACGCAGTATTTT	CASSLFLTVTSTDTQYF
NA	NA	TRBV6-4	TRBJ2-3	TGTGCCAGCAGCCTAGGTGGGACAGATACGCAGTATTTT	CASSLGGTDTQYF
once	NA	TRBV11-2	TRBJ1-4	TGTGCCAGCAGCCGCACAGGCGCAACTAATGAAAAACTGTTTTTT	CASSRTGATNEKLFF
NA	NA	TRBV15	TRBJ2-3	TGTGCCACCAGCCCAGGAATTACGCAGTATTTT	CATSPGITQYF
NA	NA	TRBV7-2	TRBJ1-2	TGTGCCAGCAGCTTAGGAACACCGGGCTACACCTTC	CASSLGTPGYTF
once	NA	TRBV27	TRBJ1-1	TGTGCCAGCAGTTTACCCTCAGGTGAAGCTTTCTTT	CASSLPSGEAFF
NA	NA	TRBV6-5	TRBJ1-1	TGTGCCAGCAGTAAGTCTACCCGGACATCCACTGAAGCTTTCTTT	CASSKSTRTSTEAFF
NA	TRBD2	TRBV27	TRBJ2-4	TGTGCCAGCAGCGTGACCGGGACTAGCGGGAATCAAGCCAAAAACATTCAGTACTTC	CASSVTGTSGNQAKNIQYF
once	TRBD1	TRBV28	TRBJ1-1	TGTGCCAGCAGCACCGGACAGGGGGGTACTGAAGCTTTCTTT	CASSTGQGGTEAFF
few	NA	TRBV9	TRBJ1-1	TGTGCCAGCAGCGTAAGAACAGAGCTGAACACTGAAGCTTTCTTT	CASSVRTELNTEAFF
NA	TRBD1	TRBV5-1	TRBJ2-7	TGCGCCAGCAGCTGGGGCCCCACAGGGGACGAGCAGTACTTC	CASSWGPTGDEQYF
NA	TRBD1	TRBV5-4	TRBJ2-7	TGTGCCAGCAGTCAGACCGGGACAGCAAGCTACGAGCAGTACTTC	CASSQTGTASYEQYF
NA	NA	TRBV6-1	TRBJ1-2	TGTGCCAGCAGTGAAAACAGAGACTATAACTATGGCTACACCTTC	CASSENRDYNYGYTF
NA	TRBD1	TRBV4-3	TRBJ1-2	TGCGCCAGCAGCCAAGATTTCGGGCGAACAGGGGAAGGCTACACCTTC	CASSQDFGRTGEGYTF
few	NA	TRBV15	TRBJ1-1	TGTGCCACCAGCCTCGGACAGACGAACACTGAAGCTTTCTTT	CATSLGQTNTEAFF
few	NA	TRBV4-2	TRBJ2-3	TGTGCCAGCAGCCAACGCGGGTCGGTCGCAGATACGCAGTATTTT	CASSQRGSVADTQYF